Listed below are T cell receptor beta chains from one sample, sequenced in a study of cytomegalovirus exposure and HLA in healthy donors. Sequenced by immunoSEQ multiplex PCR; TCRdb stores in-frame clones only, minus some. The table has 250,000 or so clones, under 90% seen once. The specimen sequenced was PBMCs. Source of these receptors: a human donor in good health. Each CDR3 is given with its conserved first and last residue. A D gene is named only where the DNA matches it firmly. Rows give clone size only sometimes, using once, few, many, or a class for an expanded clone.

J gene,D gene,clone size,V gene,CDR3 DNA,CDR3 protein
TRBJ2-4,NA,NA,TRBV5-1,TGCGCCAGCAGCTTGGGGATGCGGCTGGCTAAAAACATTCAGTACTTC,CASSLGMRLAKNIQYF
TRBJ2-3,TRBD2,NA,TRBV6-5,TGTGCCACCTTGACTAGCGGGAGCACAGATACGCAGTATTTT,CATLTSGSTDTQYF
TRBJ1-2,NA,once,TRBV25-1,TGTGCCAGCAGTGAATTAGGCAGGTACTATGGCTACACCTTC,CASSELGRYYGYTF
TRBJ2-7,NA,once,TRBV10-3,TGTGCCATCAGTGAACAGACTACCTACGAGCAGTACTTC,CAISEQTTYEQYF
TRBJ1-1,TRBD1,few,TRBV19,TGTGCCAGTAGATTCGGGACAGCCCAGAAAGGTCTCACTGAAGCTTTCTTT,CASRFGTAQKGLTEAFF
TRBJ2-3,TRBD2,NA,TRBV27,TGTGCCAGCAGTGACAAAACTAGCGGGACCCGCGCAGATACGCAGTATTTT,CASSDKTSGTRADTQYF
TRBJ2-7,TRBD1,NA,TRBV7-6,TGTGCCAGCAGCTTATCCGGACAGGGATACGAGCAGTACTTC,CASSLSGQGYEQYF
TRBJ1-5,NA,NA,TRBV19,TGTGCCAGTAGTACCTCGGCGGGGGCAGGCAATCAGCCCCAGCATTTT,CASSTSAGAGNQPQHF
TRBJ2-7,TRBD1,NA,TRBV10-3,TGTGCCATCATCGCCGCGACGGGACAGGGTCCATCCGAGCAGTACTTC,CAIIAATGQGPSEQYF
TRBJ2-1,NA,NA,TRBV19,TGTGCCAGTAGTATAGGGACATCGTCTGAGCAGTTCTTC,CASSIGTSSEQFF
TRBJ1-3,NA,NA,TRBV29-1,TGCAGCGTTGCAAGGACAGCTCCCTCTGGAAACACCATATATTTT,CSVARTAPSGNTIYF
TRBJ2-7,NA,NA,TRBV5-6,TGTGCCAGCAGCTTGCCGGATCCCGGGGGCGAGCAGTACTTC,CASSLPDPGGEQYF
TRBJ2-7,TRBD2,NA,TRBV2,TGTGCCAGCAGTGACCAGGGAGGGGACTTTGGCTTTGGGCAGTACTTC,CASSDQGGDFGFGQYF
TRBJ2-2,TRBD2,once,TRBV28,TGTGCCAGCAGTGGGGCGGGGGTGGGGACCGGGGAGCTGTTTTTT,CASSGAGVGTGELFF
TRBJ1-6,NA,NA,TRBV5-6,TGTGCCAGCAGTTCGATCGGGTCACCCCTCCACTTT,CASSSIGSPLHF
TRBJ2-4,TRBD1,NA,TRBV6-1,TGTGCCAGCAGTGAATCGGCAGGGGGAAAAAACATTCAGTACTTC,CASSESAGGKNIQYF
TRBJ2-7,TRBD1,once,TRBV28,TGTGCCAGCAGTTTACTGACAGGGGGCCGCGAGCAGTACTTC,CASSLLTGGREQYF
TRBJ2-7,NA,NA,TRBV23-1,TGCGCCAGCCCCCACGACTTTGTCTACGAGCAGTACTTC,CASPHDFVYEQYF
TRBJ2-7,TRBD2,NA,TRBV7-9,TGTGCCAGCAGCTTAGGCGGGAGGGCCCTTTACGAGCAGTACTTC,CASSLGGRALYEQYF
TRBJ2-3,TRBD2,NA,TRBV9,TGTGCCAGCAGCGTACCCTATTCACTAGCGGGAGAGGGCGCAGATACGCAGTATTTT,CASSVPYSLAGEGADTQYF
TRBJ2-1,NA,few,TRBV5-1,TGCGCCAGCAGCTTGGAGCATGCGGGTATCGCCAGTACCATTTCCTACAATGAGCAGTTCTTC,CASSLEHAGIASTISYNEQFF
TRBJ2-6,TRBD1,once,TRBV7-9,TGTGCCAGCAGCTTGGACAGGGGCTCTGGGGCCAACGTCCTGACTTTC,CASSLDRGSGANVLTF
TRBJ1-1,NA,NA,TRBV11-2,TGTGCCAGCAGCTGGGGGCCGATGAACACTGAAGCTTTCTTT,CASSWGPMNTEAFF
TRBJ2-5,TRBD1,NA,TRBV18,TGTGCCAGCTCACCGGGACAGGGTAGGGGATTAAAAGAGACCCAGTACTTC,CASSPGQGRGLKETQYF
TRBJ2-7,NA,NA,TRBV19,TGTGCCAGTAGTGGCTCCCGGGGGTATAATACCTACGAGCAGTACTTC,CASSGSRGYNTYEQYF
TRBJ2-1,TRBD2,NA,TRBV2,TGTGCCAGCAAGGCTAGCGGGGGTCTCGGCAAGCAGTTCTTC,CASKASGGLGKQFF
TRBJ2-1,NA,NA,TRBV2,TGTGCCAGCAGTGACCCCCTCACTCGAGATGGGGGACTTTACAATGAGCAGTTCTTC,CASSDPLTRDGGLYNEQFF